Listed below are T cell receptor beta chains from one sample, sequenced in a study of T cell responses to AZD1222 COVID-19 vaccine. Using immunoSEQ multiplex PCR, the repertoire was profiled, and TCRdb retains in-frame clones only, with some absent. This table has some 150,000 clones, just over 90% appearing once. Sequenced material: peripheral blood, taken on day 0 of AZD1222 vaccination. The receptors here all came from an adult in good health. Both conserved end residues are part of each CDR3. The D gene is left open where the match is weak. Expanded clones get a size class; other rows say once, few or many, or leave the size out.

D,size,V,J,CDR3,DNA
NA,NA,TRBV25-1,TRBJ2-1,CASSGGSSYNEQFF,TGTGCCAGCAGTGGGGGTAGCTCCTACAATGAGCAGTTCTTC
TRBD1,NA,TRBV7-3,TRBJ1-3,CASSFTGGTGNTIYF,TGTGCCAGCAGCTTTACAGGGGGAACTGGAAACACCATATATTTT
TRBD2,NA,TRBV7-2,TRBJ2-5,CASSSPGLAGGKETQYF,TGTGCCAGCAGCTCCCCGGGACTAGCGGGTGGTAAAGAGACCCAGTACTTC
NA,NA,TRBV29-1,TRBJ2-3,CSVRRASTDTQYF,TGCAGCGTGCGTAGGGCTAGCACAGATACGCAGTATTTT
NA,NA,TRBV19,TRBJ1-4,CASSTRGRKEKLFF,TGTGCCAGTAGCACACGAGGGCGGAAGGAAAAACTGTTTTTT
TRBD1,NA,TRBV5-1,TRBJ1-2,CASSQMGGQGAYGYTF,TGCGCCAGCAGTCAAATGGGCGGACAGGGGGCGTATGGCTACACCTTC
NA,NA,TRBV6-5,TRBJ1-2,CASSFRELGGYTF,TGTGCCAGCAGCTTTAGGGAGTTGGGTGGCTACACCTTC
TRBD1,NA,TRBV10-2,TRBJ2-3,CASSAVEQGAQYF,TGCGCCAGCAGTGCCGTGGAGCAGGGGGCGCAGTATTTT
NA,NA,TRBV6-6,TRBJ2-6,CASTRSGANVLTF,TGTGCCAGCACCCGCTCGGGGGCCAACGTCCTGACTTTC
NA,once,TRBV6-5,TRBJ1-2,CASSYGQGGYTF,TGTGCCAGCAGTTACGGCCAGGGAGGCTACACCTTC
NA,once,TRBV6-5,TRBJ1-2,CASSYSRGGGYTF,TGTGCCAGCAGTTACTCCAGGGGTGGTGGCTACACCTTC
TRBD2,NA,TRBV5-4,TRBJ2-1,CADASGLNNEQFF,TGTGCCGATGCCTCGGGACTAAACAATGAGCAGTTCTTC
NA,NA,TRBV3-1/TRBV3-2,TRBJ1-1,CASSLSAGSTEAFF,TGTGCCAGCAGCCTGTCGGCGGGGTCCACTGAAGCTTTCTTT
TRBD2,once,TRBV5-4,TRBJ2-2,CASSAGGLAGVAGELFF,TGTGCCAGCAGCGCCGGAGGACTAGCGGGAGTGGCTGGGGAGCTGTTTTTT
TRBD1,NA,TRBV5-1,TRBJ1-1,CASSFPGQGEAFF,TGCGCCAGCAGCTTTCCGGGACAGGGTGAAGCTTTCTTT
NA,NA,TRBV27,TRBJ2-6,CASSFSGAGANVLTF,TGTGCCAGCAGTTTTTCGGGGGCCGGGGCCAACGTCCTGACTTTC
NA,NA,TRBV9,TRBJ1-2,CASSAVVSFVGTTDYGYTF,TGTGCCAGCAGCGCCGTGGTTAGTTTCGTCGGGACAACAGACTATGGCTACACCTTC
NA,NA,TRBV29-1,TRBJ1-1,CSVDRDMNTEAFF,TGCAGCGTTGACAGGGACATGAACACTGAAGCTTTCTTT
TRBD2,NA,TRBV12-5,TRBJ2-1,CASGLVIGTSSYNEQFF,TGTGCTAGTGGTTTGGTAATCGGGACTAGCTCCTACAATGAGCAGTTCTTC
NA,NA,TRBV29-1,TRBJ2-2,CSGGRGNTGELFF,TGCAGCGGAGGCAGGGGCAACACCGGGGAGCTGTTTTTT
TRBD1,once,TRBV5-1,TRBJ2-5,CASSSGQGQETQYF,TGCGCCAGCAGCTCCGGACAGGGCCAAGAGACCCAGTACTTC
NA,NA,TRBV21-1,TRBJ2-6,CATLTRTGANVLTF,TGTGCCACCCTGACCCGGACTGGGGCCAACGTCCTGACTTTC
NA,NA,TRBV10-1,TRBJ2-3,CASSESGRVGTDTQYF,TGCGCCAGCAGTGAGTCGGGGCGGGTGGGGACAGATACGCAGTATTTT
NA,NA,TRBV19,TRBJ1-2,CASSTGYEGGYTF,TGTGCCAGTAGTACAGGTTACGAAGGAGGCTACACCTTC
NA,NA,TRBV5-4,TRBJ1-3,CASSLAGNTIYF,TGTGCCAGCAGCTTGGCTGGAAACACCATATATTTT
TRBD1,NA,TRBV18,TRBJ2-5,CASSLLGGPGETQYF,TGTGCCAGCTCCCTACTAGGGGGCCCGGGAGAGACCCAGTACTTC
NA,NA,TRBV6-5,TRBJ2-7,CASIKTGGDEQYF,TGTGCCAGCATCAAAACAGGGGGGGACGAGCAGTACTTC
NA,NA,TRBV27,TRBJ1-4,CASSSNEKLFF,TGTGCCAGCAGTTCTAATGAAAAACTGTTTTTT
TRBD2,NA,TRBV18,TRBJ2-1,CASSRILAGGPDEQFF,TGTGCCAGCTCGCGGATACTAGCGGGAGGGCCTGATGAGCAGTTCTTC
NA,NA,TRBV6-6,TRBJ2-2,CASTQDRQTGELFF,TGTGCCAGCACCCAGGACAGACAGACCGGGGAGCTGTTTTTT
NA,NA,TRBV18,TRBJ1-3,CASSPDSSGNTIYF,TGTGCCAGCTCACCGGACAGCTCTGGAAACACCATATATTTT
TRBD1,few,TRBV12-5,TRBJ2-7,CASAPPGQGRTYEQYF,TGTGCTAGTGCCCCCCCCGGACAGGGGCGAACCTACGAGCAGTACTTC
TRBD1,NA,TRBV10-3,TRBJ1-1,CAISEDGQGNPEAFF,TGTGCCATCAGTGAGGACGGACAGGGTAACCCTGAAGCTTTCTTT
TRBD1,once,TRBV3-1/TRBV3-2,TRBJ1-2,CASSQEVGGWGQSHYGYTF,TGTGCCAGCAGCCAAGAGGTTGGCGGGTGGGGACAGTCGCACTATGGCTACACCTTC
TRBD1,NA,TRBV27,TRBJ2-5,CASSPRQGRTQYF,TGTGCCAGCAGTCCGAGACAGGGTCGGACCCAGTACTTC
NA,NA,TRBV2,TRBJ1-2,CASSELGGGVALYGYTF,TGTGCCAGCAGTGAATTAGGGGGGGGCGTCGCTCTCTATGGCTACACCTTC
NA,NA,TRBV21-1,TRBJ1-1,CASSIYPALHTEAFF,TGTGCCAGCAGCATTTATCCAGCCCTCCACACTGAAGCTTTCTTT